This TCR beta chain was identified in a study of T cell responses to AZD1222 COVID-19 vaccine. Assay used: immunoSEQ multiplex PCR; TCRdb lists only in-frame clones, some missing. The sample has roughly 150,000 clones, just over 90% seen once; the top ten hold more than 8%. Study-level results: Clonal diversity may have been underestimated in mostly white British donors. The study sampled repertoires only after the peak T cell response. Spike-specific TCR breadth rose after two AZD1222 doses, and depth rose as well.

A note on this clone: Its antigen is not known.

The CDR3 loop spans 14 amino acids. Per the germline V gene, CDR1 is SGHRS and CDR2 is YFSETQ. The ends were cut back, 3 bases at V and 1 base at J, with 10 bases in the middle. V gene TRBV5-1 combines with J gene TRBJ1-2; D unclear. Sequences were derived from peripheral blood, sampled on day 0 of AZD1222 vaccination. The source is an adult in good health. The CDR3 region is CASSSDGGNYGYTF. The CDR3, as DNA: TGCGCCAGCAGCTCGGACGGCGGTAACTATGGCTACACCTTC.